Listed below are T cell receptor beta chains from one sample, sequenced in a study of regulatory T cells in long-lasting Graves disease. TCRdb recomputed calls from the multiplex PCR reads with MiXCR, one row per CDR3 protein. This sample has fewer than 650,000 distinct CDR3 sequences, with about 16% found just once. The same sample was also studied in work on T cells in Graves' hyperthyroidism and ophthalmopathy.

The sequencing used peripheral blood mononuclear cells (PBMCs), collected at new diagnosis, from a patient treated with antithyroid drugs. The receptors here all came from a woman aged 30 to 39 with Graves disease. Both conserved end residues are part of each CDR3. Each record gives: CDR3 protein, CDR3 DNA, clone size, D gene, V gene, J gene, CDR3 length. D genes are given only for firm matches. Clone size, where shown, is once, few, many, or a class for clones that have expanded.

CSARPGRAGAHEQFF	TGCAGTGCTAGGCCGGGACGAGCGGGAGCTCATGAGCAGTTCTTC	-	TRBD2	TRBV20-1	TRBJ2-1	15
CASSTYAVNSLNYGYTF	TGTGCCAGTAGTACCTACGCCGTCAACAGCTTAAACTATGGCTACACCTTC	few	-	TRBV19	TRBJ1-2	17
CASRETGSNTEAFF	TGTGCCAGCAGAGAGACAGGGTCGAACACTGAAGCTTTCTTT	many	TRBD1	TRBV12-3/TRBV12-4	TRBJ1-1	14
CASSLSYGNTEAFF	TGTGCCAGCAGCTTATCCTACGGGAACACTGAAGCTTTCTTT	-	-	TRBV7-6	TRBJ1-1	14
CASRPTAYNNEQFF	TGCGCCAGCAGGCCCACAGCCTACAACAATGAGCAGTTCTTC	-	-	TRBV5-1	TRBJ2-1	14
CASSLEGTSYEQYF	TGTGCCAGCAGCTTGGAGGGGACATCCTACGAGCAGTACTTC	-	-	TRBV5-4	TRBJ2-7	14
CASTRTAAFRAFF	TGTGCCAGTACCAGGACAGCCGCCTTCAGGGCTTTCTTT	-	-	TRBV19	TRBJ1-1	13
CASSQAYDTLAKNIQYF	TGTGCCAGCAGCCAAGCATACGACACTCTAGCCAAAAACATTCAGTACTTC	few	-	TRBV14	TRBJ2-4	17
CATSREGDREANEQFF	TGTGCCACCAGCAGAGAAGGGGACAGGGAAGCCAATGAGCAGTTCTTC	-	TRBD1	TRBV15	TRBJ2-1	16
CASSYGRTLGNSPLHF	TGTGCCAGCAGTTACGGACGGACCTTGGGGAATTCACCCCTCCACTTT	few	-	TRBV6-5	TRBJ1-6	16
CASSVDFVGELFF	TGTGCCTCCTCCGTCGACTTCGTCGGGGAGCTGTTTTTT	few	-	TRBV6-1	TRBJ2-2	13
CASSEGASYNEQFF	TGTGCCAGCAGTGAAGGAGCCTCCTACAATGAGCAGTTCTTC	many	-	TRBV6-1	TRBJ2-1	14
CASRHPRGFFHSNQPQHF	TGTGCCAGCAGACATCCCAGGGGCTTCTTCCATAGCAATCAGCCCCAGCATTTT	few	-	TRBV3-1	TRBJ1-5	18
CASTRVEAGELFF	TGTGCCAGCACCAGGGTTGAGGCCGGGGAGCTGTTTTTT	many	-	TRBV6-1	TRBJ2-2	13
CASNLDRGQGGYTF	TGTGCCAGCAACCTAGACAGGGGGCAGGGTGGCTACACCTTC	few	TRBD1	TRBV28	TRBJ1-2	14
CSASGYGYTF	TGCAGTGCTAGTGGGTATGGCTACACCTTC	few	-	TRBV20-1	TRBJ1-2	10
CASRSLAGGRSGELFF	TGTGCCAGCCGCTCGTTAGCGGGAGGGCGATCCGGGGAGCTGTTTTTT	many	TRBD2	TRBV6-1	TRBJ2-2	16
CASKTTAGLTYEQYF	TGTGCCAGCAAGACCACCGCCGGGCTAACCTACGAGCAGTACTTC	many	-	TRBV28	TRBJ2-7	15
CASSYTWETQYF	TGTGCCAGCAGCTACACTTGGGAGACCCAGTACTTC	many	-	TRBV7-9	TRBJ2-5	12
CSVRLAGGSYEQYF	TGCAGCGTTCGCTTGGCGGGAGGGTCCTACGAGCAGTACTTC	-	TRBD2	TRBV29-1	TRBJ2-7	14
CASSSLTVPGQGRETQYF	TGTGCCAGCAGTTCATTGACCGTCCCGGGACAGGGTCGGGAGACCCAGTACTTC	many	TRBD1	TRBV28	TRBJ2-5	18
CASTVGTDRNEKLFF	TGTGCCAGCACCGTTGGTACAGATCGAAATGAAAAACTGTTTTTT	few	-	TRBV5-8	TRBJ1-4	15
CAWSVQETQYF	TGTGCCTGGAGTGTACAAGAGACCCAGTACTTC	many	-	TRBV30	TRBJ2-5	11
CASSSGLAGGLAQYF	TGTGCCAGCAGCTCCGGACTAGCGGGAGGTCTCGCGCAGTATTTT	many	TRBD2	TRBV7-8	TRBJ2-3	15
CASSARLGDNYGYTF	TGTGCCAGCAGTGCACGGTTAGGGGATAACTATGGCTACACCTTC	many	-	TRBV2	TRBJ1-2	15
CASSYMGGQPQHF	TGTGCCAGCAGTTATATGGGCGGCCAGCCCCAGCATTTT	few	-	TRBV6-5	TRBJ1-5	13
CSAKRTGVGFQQFF	TGCAGTGCGAAAAGGACAGGGGTGGGGTTTCAGCAGTTCTTC	many	TRBD1	TRBV20-1	TRBJ2-1	14
CASSLALLQPQHF	TGTGCCAGCAGTTTAGCGCTTTTGCAGCCCCAGCATTTT	many	-	TRBV12-3/TRBV12-4	TRBJ1-5	13
CASGPLVANYGYTF	TGTGCCAGCGGTCCTCTGGTAGCGAACTATGGCTACACCTTC	-	-	TRBV6-1	TRBJ1-2	14
CASSLERDRGRKGNEQFF	TGTGCCAGCAGCCTCGAACGAGACAGGGGGCGGAAGGGGAATGAGCAGTTCTTC	-	TRBD1	TRBV3-1	TRBJ2-1	18
CTSGKWGGTQYF	TGTACCAGCGGGAAGTGGGGAGGTACGCAGTATTTT	-	TRBD2	TRBV6-1	TRBJ2-3	12
CASSLTGRKNSPLHF	TGTGCCAGCAGTTTAACGGGACGGAAGAATTCACCCCTCCACTTT	-	-	TRBV12-3/TRBV12-4	TRBJ1-6	15
CASSLGFTISTDTQYF	TGTGCCAGCAGTTTGGGGTTCACGATTAGCACAGATACGCAGTATTTT	many	-	TRBV27	TRBJ2-3	16
CASSFSGLAGFNEQFF	TGCGCCAGCAGCTTCTCGGGACTAGCGGGCTTCAATGAGCAGTTCTTC	-	TRBD2	TRBV5-1	TRBJ2-1	16
CASSSVLAGSGELFF	TGTGCCAGCAGTTCGGTACTAGCGGGGTCCGGGGAGCTGTTTTTT	few	TRBD2	TRBV2	TRBJ2-2	15
CSVWVSHYGYTF	TGCAGCGTTTGGGTAAGCCACTATGGCTACACCTTC	-	-	TRBV29-1	TRBJ1-2	12
CASSPVRDSNPNYEQYF	TGTGCCAGCAGTCCCGTTAGAGACAGTAATCCCAACTACGAGCAGTACTTC	few	-	TRBV6-1	TRBJ2-7	17
CASSAGGAGNTIYF	TGTGCCAGCAGTGCAGGGGGGGCCGGAAACACCATATATTTT	many	TRBD1	TRBV2	TRBJ1-3	14
CASLGTPTYEQYF	TGTGCCAGCTTGGGGACACCCACATACGAGCAGTACTTC	-	-	TRBV5-5	TRBJ2-7	13
CASRDLRRLYGYTF	TGTGCCAGCAGAGATCTCAGGCGCCTCTATGGCTACACCTTC	many	-	TRBV9	TRBJ1-2	14
CAGSLVPNFNEQFF	TGTGCCGGCTCATTAGTCCCTAACTTTAATGAGCAGTTCTTC	-	-	TRBV12-3/TRBV12-4	TRBJ2-1	14
CASSYGLAGDAETQYF	TGTGCCAGCAGTTACGGGCTAGCGGGAGATGCGGAGACCCAGTACTTC	many	TRBD2	TRBV6-9	TRBJ2-5	16
CSVESPQNYEQYF	TGCAGCGTTGAAAGCCCCCAGAACTACGAGCAGTACTTC	many	-	TRBV29-1	TRBJ2-7	13
CASSFRGAGELSF	TGTGCCAGCAGCTTCAGGGGAGCCGGGGAGCTGTCTTTT	-	-	TRBV5-4	TRBJ2-2	13
CASSSGLSPYEQYF	TGTGCCAGCAGCTCGGGACTCTCCCCCTACGAGCAGTACTTC	many	-	TRBV7-3	TRBJ2-7	14
CSAKPAGPAYEQYF	TGCAGTGCCAAGCCGGCAGGGCCCGCCTACGAGCAGTACTTC	many	-	TRBV20-1	TRBJ2-7	14
CSASSAGGITDTQYF	TGCAGTGCTAGTAGCGCGGGGGGCATCACAGATACGCAGTATTTT	many	TRBD2	TRBV20-1	TRBJ2-3	15
CASSLEGRRGLGTEAFF	TGCGCCAGCAGCTTGGAGGGTAGGCGGGGATTAGGCACTGAAGCTTTCTTT	few	-	TRBV5-1	TRBJ1-1	17
CASSPGAGGSTDTQYF	TGTGCCAGCAGCCCCGGGGCGGGAGGGAGCACAGATACGCAGTATTTT	few	TRBD2	TRBV9	TRBJ2-3	16
CAIRGTSGETQYF	TGTGCCATCAGGGGGACTAGCGGAGAGACCCAGTACTTC	-	TRBD2	TRBV10-3	TRBJ2-5	13
CASSFDRLGETQYF	TGTGCCAGCAGTTTCGACAGGTTGGGAGAGACCCAGTACTTC	-	-	TRBV28	TRBJ2-5	14
CASSYSSLAGGPLTDTQYF	TGTGCCAGCAGTTACTCGAGTCTGGCGGGGGGGCCTCTCACAGATACGCAGTATTTT	-	TRBD2	TRBV6-5	TRBJ2-3	19
CSVAAGAMYNEQFF	TGCAGCGTTGCGGCAGGGGCCATGTACAATGAGCAGTTCTTC	few	-	TRBV29-1	TRBJ2-1	14
CASRGVTDTQYF	TGTGCCAGCAGGGGGGTCACAGATACGCAGTATTTT	many	-	TRBV27	TRBJ2-3	12
CASRDRRGEEKLFF	TGTGCCAGCAGAGATCGGAGGGGAGAGGAAAAACTGTTTTTT	few	-	TRBV27	TRBJ1-4	14
CASSEALPDVAGYTF	TGTGCCAGCAGTGAAGCGCTACCGGATGTGGCTGGCTACACCTTC	many	-	TRBV2	TRBJ1-2	15
CSATTSGSSVGIQYF	TGCAGTGCTACGACTAGCGGGTCCTCGGTTGGCATTCAGTACTTC	-	TRBD2	TRBV20-1	TRBJ2-4	15
CASSQVGQAQLSEQYF	TGTGCCAGCAGCCAAGTAGGACAGGCCCAGTTATCGGAGCAGTACTTC	-	TRBD1	TRBV3-1	TRBJ2-7	16
CASSLMGYTEAFF	TGTGCCAGCAGTTTAATGGGGTACACTGAAGCTTTCTTT	many	-	TRBV28	TRBJ1-1	13
CATSGGNNSPLHF	TGTGCCACTTCAGGAGGGAATAATTCACCCCTCCACTTT	many	-	TRBV7-9	TRBJ1-6	13